This is a list of T cell receptor beta chains from one sample in a study of blood T cell repertoires in COVID-19. The repertoire was sequenced with immunoSEQ multiplex PCR; TCRdb's copy has only in-frame clones and lacks some. Of roughly 220,000 clones in the sample, 84% were seen once. The sequenced sample consisted of peripheral blood. Receptor source: a man aged 25-40 years with active or convalescent COVID-19. CDR3s include the opening cysteine and the closing phenylalanine or tryptophan. The D gene is left open where the match is weak. Expanded clones are given a class, and other clones once, few, many or no size at all.

>TRBD2|15|TRBJ2-5|NA|TRBV18
TGTGCCAGCTCACGACTAGCGGGGGTGGTCGAGACCCAGTACTTC
CASSRLAGVVETQYF
>NA|15|TRBJ2-3|NA|TRBV5-1
TGCGCCAGCAGCTTGGACCCTAGGGGTCCAGATACGCAGTATTTT
CASSLDPRGPDTQYF
>TRBD1|17|TRBJ2-1|NA|TRBV15
TGTGCCACCAGCGAGAAAATAGGGGGCGACTCCTACAATGAGCAGTTCTTC
CATSEKIGGDSYNEQFF
>NA|14|TRBJ2-5|NA|TRBV5-5
TGTGCCAGCAGCTTGGCCGGCCCAGGGGAGACCCAGTACTTC
CASSLAGPGETQYF
>NA|14|TRBJ1-1|NA|TRBV28
TGTGCCAGCAGTTTAAGAGGGAGGGGGGGTGAAGCTTTCTTT
CASSLRGRGGEAFF
>TRBD1|14|TRBJ2-2|NA|TRBV2
TGTGCCAGCAGTCGCAGGGGGCCCACCGGGGAGCTGTTTTTT
CASSRRGPTGELFF
>NA|15|TRBJ2-4|NA|TRBV5-1
TGCGCCAGCAGCCCCCAGACAAATGCCAAAAACATTCAGTACTTC
CASSPQTNAKNIQYF
>TRBD1|14|TRBJ1-1|NA|TRBV9
TGTGCCAGCAGGGCCGGGACAGAGAACACTGAAGCTTTCTTT
CASRAGTENTEAFF
>NA|13|TRBJ2-1|NA|TRBV7-9
TGTGCCAGCACGCCAGGGCCCTACAATGAGCAGTTCTTC
CASTPGPYNEQFF
>NA|13|TRBJ2-7|NA|TRBV27
TGTGCCAGCAGTTGGACAGCCACCTACGAGCAGTACTTC
CASSWTATYEQYF
>NA|15|TRBJ1-1|once|TRBV19
TGTGCCAGTAGTATAGCGAGCAGGGTGGGAACTGAAGCTTTCTTT
CASSIASRVGTEAFF
>NA|13|TRBJ1-1|NA|TRBV23-1
TGCGCCAGCAGCCCCAGGGCTAACAATGAAGCTTTCTTT
CASSPRANNEAFF
>NA|15|TRBJ1-5|NA|TRBV7-9
TGTGCCAGCAGCTTAGTGTCGGGCGGGCCTCAGCCCCAGCATTTT
CASSLVSGGPQPQHF
>TRBD1|15|TRBJ1-5|few|TRBV2
TGTGCCAGCAGCCAGGGGGTAATCGGAAATCAGCCCCAGCATTTT
CASSQGVIGNQPQHF